This TCR beta chain was observed in a study of monozygotic twins with inflammatory bowel disease. Germline V CDR1 and CDR2: MNHNS, SASEGT. CDR3 size: 17 residues. TCRdb reprocessed the 5' RACE reads and reports one entry per CDR3 protein, with no DNA. This sample's clone table lists about 160,000 distinct CDR3 sequences. The TCR was taken from a human donor with ulcerative colitis or Crohn's disease, or a healthy co-twin of an affected twin (not recorded which). V and J are TRBV6-1 and TRBJ2-3; TCRdb outputs TRBD1, but without DNA this stays unchecked. The sequenced material came from blood. CDR3 residues: CASSRTGTTRFTDTQYF.